The 3 T cell receptor beta chains below were found in one sample sequenced in a study of human T cells and chemical hapten exposure. Time point described: patch test 1, 2 weeks after DPC sensitization. Stated treatment: therapeutic diphenylcyclopropenone sensitization with weekly scalp DPC. TCRdb re-analysed the RACE reads in MiXCR, keeping a single row per CDR3 protein. The sample records about 49,000 distinct CDR3 sequences, less than 9.5% being singletons. The sequenced sample was whole blood, obtained in connection with sensitization to the hapten diphenylcyclopropenone (DPC). The receptors shown here come from a woman aged 45-65 years with alopecia areata. Some clones in this sample may be carry-over from other donors' samples.

On this clonotype itself: This may be a read error: a much more frequent sequence differs by one nucleotide. The gene calls are TRBV20-1 and TRBJ2-1; the match to TRBD2 covers 9 bases. Germline CDR1 and CDR2: DFQATT and SNEGSKA (reference sequence). This CDR3 contains 16 residues. The V and J ends lost 1 base and 6 bases, in that order; junction bases with no gene match: 10. CDR3 in DNA: TGCAGTGCTAGAGTCGGGAAAAGCGGGGGGCGCAATGAGCAGTTCTTC. It encodes CSARVGKSGGRNEQFF.

This clonotype was seen many times. The gene calls are TRBV12-2 and TRBJ2-1; the table's TRBD2 call for D was not verified on the DNA. TRBV12-2 is assigned pseudogene status. This CDR3 comprises 16 residues. CDR3: CASRQATSAAYNEQFF. DNA for the CDR3: TGTGCAAGTCGCCAAGCGACTAGCGCAGCTTACAATGAGCAGTTCTTC.

There are a few counts of this clonotype. The rearrangement joins TRBV7-2 to TRBJ1-1; D unresolved. The CDR3 is made up of 13 amino acids. The V gene lost 5 bases and the J gene lost 8 bases, with 15 bases spanning the gap. Germline V gives CDR1 SGHTA, CDR2 FQGNSA. CDR3 bases: TGTGCCAGCAGCCCCCAGATGGCGGACGAAGCTTTCTTT. It codes for CASSPQMADEAFF.